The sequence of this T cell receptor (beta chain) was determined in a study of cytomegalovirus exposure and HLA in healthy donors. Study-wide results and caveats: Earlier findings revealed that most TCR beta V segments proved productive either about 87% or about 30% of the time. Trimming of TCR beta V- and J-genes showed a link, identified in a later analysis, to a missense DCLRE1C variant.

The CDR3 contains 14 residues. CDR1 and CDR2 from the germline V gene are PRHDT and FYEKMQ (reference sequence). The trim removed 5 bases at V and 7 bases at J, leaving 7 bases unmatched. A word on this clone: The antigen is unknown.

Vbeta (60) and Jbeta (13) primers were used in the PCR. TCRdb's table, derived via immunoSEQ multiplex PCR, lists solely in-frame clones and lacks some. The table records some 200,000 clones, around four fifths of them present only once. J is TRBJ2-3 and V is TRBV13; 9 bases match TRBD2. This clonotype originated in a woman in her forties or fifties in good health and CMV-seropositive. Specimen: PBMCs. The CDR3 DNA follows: TGTGCCAGCAGCGCGAGCGGGGGGAGACATACGCAGTATTTT. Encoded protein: CASSASGGRHTQYF.